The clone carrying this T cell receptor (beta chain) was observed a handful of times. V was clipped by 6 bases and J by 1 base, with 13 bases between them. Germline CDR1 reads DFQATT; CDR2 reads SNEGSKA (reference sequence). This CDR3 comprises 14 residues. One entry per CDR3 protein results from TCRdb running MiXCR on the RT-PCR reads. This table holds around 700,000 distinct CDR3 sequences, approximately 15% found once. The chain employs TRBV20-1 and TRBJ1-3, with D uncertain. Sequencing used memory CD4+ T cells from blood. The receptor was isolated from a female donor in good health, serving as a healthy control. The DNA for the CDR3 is TGCAGTGCAAAGCGAGAGGTTTCTGGAAACACCATATATTTT. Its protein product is CSAKREVSGNTIYF.